Following are 21 T cell receptor beta chains from one sample sequenced in a study of response to subunit inactivated influenza vaccine. One entry per CDR3 protein, called by TCRdb with MiXCR from the RT-PCR reads. This table has roughly 630,000 distinct CDR3 sequences, about 15% appearing once. Specimen: PBMCs from blood, collected roughly 15 days before vaccination. Receptors were obtained from a middle-aged man who received an inactivated influenza vaccine.

This clonotype has only a few counts. The chain couples TRBV15 to TRBJ2-5; TRBD2 matches at 12 bases. The trim removed 1 base at V and 1 base at J, leaving 7 bases unmatched. Germline lookup yields CDR1 LNHNV and CDR2 YYDKDF (reference sequence). The CDR3 extends over 18 amino acids. CDR3 loop: CATSRVYTSGRPQETQYF. The DNA for the CDR3 is TGTGCCACCAGCAGAGTCTACACTAGCGGGAGGCCCCAAGAGACCCAGTACTTC.

The V and J genes are TRBV27 and TRBJ2-1; no clear D. The CDR3 has 12 residues. Trimming removed 5 bases at V and 8 bases at J, with 10 bases between. The germline V gene encodes CDR1 MNHEY and CDR2 SMNVEV (reference sequence). CDR3 bases: TGTGCCAGCAGTCCACGTGAGGATGAGCAGTTCTTC. As protein: CASSPREDEQFF.

This clonotype appeared a few times. The chain is built from TRBV12-3 or TRBV12-4 and TRBJ2-1, with D possibly TRBD1 on 5 matching bases. The V gene lost 1 base and the J gene lost 0 bases, with 7 bases spanning the gap. The CDR3 contains 15 residues. The CDR3 DNA follows: TGTGCCAGCAGTTTAGGGACATTCTCCTACAATGAGCAGTTCTTC. Encoded protein: CASSLGTFSYNEQFF.

This clonotype was recorded a few times. The chain has TRBV4-1 and TRBJ2-2; D may be TRBD1 or TRBD2 (5 bases each). The V gene lost 0 bases and the J gene lost 4 bases, with 9 bases spanning the gap. Germline V gives CDR1 MGHRA, CDR2 YSYEKL. The CDR3 is 15 amino acids. The CDR3 DNA follows: TGCGCCAGCAGCCAAGATTGGGGGAGCACCGGGGAGCTGTTTTTT. It yields the protein CASSQDWGSTGELFF.

The V gene is TRBV5-8, the J gene TRBJ2-5; D possibly corresponds to TRBD1 (5 bases). V lost 1 base and J 5 bases, leaving 18 bases between the germline ends. Germline CDR1 SGHTS, CDR2 YDEGEE. The CDR3 loop spans 16 amino acids. CDR3 bases: TGTGCCAGCAGCTTGTCCTGGAGTAGGCCAGGGGAGACCCAGTACTTC. This translates into CASSLSWSRPGETQYF.

The sample holds a few counts of this clonotype. The chain has TRBV10-3 and TRBJ2-3, with 7 positions matching TRBD1. This CDR3 has 14 residues. Per germline, CDR1 ENHRY and CDR2 SYGVKD. V lost 2 bases to trimming and J lost 4 bases; unmatched junction nucleotides: 3. The CDR3 DNA reads as TGTGCCATCAGTGAGCCCGGACAGGCAGATACGCAGTATTTT. Amino acids: CAISEPGQADTQYF.

This sequence joins TRBV6-5 and TRBJ2-3, with D possibly TRBD1 on 5 matching bases. This CDR3 is built from 17 residues. Germline CDR1 and CDR2: MNHEY and SVGAGI. V shed 4 bases and J shed 0 bases, with 17 bases lying between them. The CDR3 coding sequence is TGTGCCAGCAGTTTAACTACAGGATCACCAAGCACAGATACGCAGTATTTT. This codes for CASSLTTGSPSTDTQYF.

This clonotype was recorded a few times. The gene calls are TRBV6-2 or TRBV6-3 and TRBJ2-1, with 12 bases identical to TRBD2. V trimming: 6 bases; J trimming: 8 bases; junction bases outside the gene matches: 14. The germline V gene encodes CDR1 MNHEY and CDR2 SVGEGT. This CDR3 contains 17 residues. The CDR3: CASSSSSASGRGHEQFF. In DNA form, the CDR3 reads TGTGCCAGCAGCTCCTCTTCGGCTAGCGGGAGGGGACATGAGCAGTTCTTC.

This clonotype was seen only a few times. CDR3 sequence: CASSSGPGEQYF. The CDR3 DNA follows: TGTGCCAGCAGCTCCGGACCTGGCGAGCAGTACTTC. The V call is TRBV7-2, the J call TRBJ2-7, with D unclear. The germline gives CDR1 SGHTA, CDR2 FQGNSA. This CDR3 has 12 residues. The V and J ends lost 4 bases and 6 bases respectively, with 10 bases between them.

There are a few counts of this clonotype. The chain couples TRBV4-2 to TRBJ1-4; D perhaps matches TRBD1 (5 bases). V was trimmed by 4 bases and J by 5 bases, leaving 17 bases between them. The CDR3 runs 16 residues. Germline V gene sequence: CDR1 LGHNA, CDR2 YNFKEQ. CDR3: CASSLGARVQNEKLFF. The CDR3 DNA sequence: TGTGCCAGCAGCCTTGGGGCCAGGGTCCAGAATGAAAAACTGTTTTTT.

This clonotype was found a few times. The chain's CDR3 is CASSYMVGGFSEQFF. CDR3 nucleotides: TGTGCCAGCAGTTATATGGTTGGGGGTTTCAGTGAGCAGTTCTTC. The chain carries TRBV27 and TRBJ2-1, with D perhaps given as TRBD1 or TRBD2 (5 bases each). CDR1 MNHEY and CDR2 SMNVEV come from the germline V gene (reference sequence). The CDR3 sequence is 15 residues long. The V end was cut by 4 bases, the J end by 9 bases, with 19 bases between.

This clonotype was observed a few times. CDR3 DNA: TGCGCCAGCAGCTTGGGACCGGACAGGGGCGCGGTGACGAGGCCGGGTGAGCAGTTCTTC. Its protein product is CASSLGPDRGAVTRPGEQFF. The rearrangement uses TRBV5-1 and TRBJ2-1, with 9 bases fitting TRBD1. Trimming removed 0 bases from V and 9 bases from J; junction bases left unmatched: 22. The V gene's germline CDR1 is SGHRS and CDR2 YFSETQ. CDR3 length: 20 amino acids.

This clonotype has only a few counts. The genes are TRBV20-1 and TRBJ1-1; possible D gene TRBD1, 6 bases. The CDR3 runs to 13 residues. Germline V lookup: CDR1 DFQATT, CDR2 SNEGSKA (reference sequence). Between the trimmed V and J ends, which lost 6 bases and 0 bases, there was a span of 11 bases. CDR3: CSAPGTLNTEAFF. The CDR3 DNA reads as TGCAGTGCGCCAGGGACACTGAACACTGAAGCTTTCTTT.

The chain joins TRBV5-1 to TRBJ2-3, with TRBD1 matching 9 bases. This CDR3 is built from 15 residues. V lost 2 bases, J lost 3 bases, and 4 bases stayed unmatched. Germline CDR1 reads SGHRS; CDR2 reads YFSETQ. For the CDR3, the DNA is TGCGCCAGCAGCTTACGGGACAGGGATACAGATACGCAGTATTTT. Translating gives CASSLRDRDTDTQYF.

This clonotype was counted between two and nine times. The chain combines TRBV28 with TRBJ2-7; perhaps TRBD1 as D (6 bases). With 2 bases removed from V and 0 bases from J, the gap between germline ends came to 14 bases. This CDR3 contains 16 residues. Germline V lookup: CDR1 MDHEN, CDR2 SYDVKM. CDR3 DNA sequence: TGTGCCAGCAGTTTAGGGGACACCACCCCCTCCTACGAGCAGTACTTC. Translating it yields CASSLGDTTPSYEQYF.

This clonotype has at least ten counts. V gene TRBV29-1 combines with J gene TRBJ2-1, with D possibly matching TRBD1 (5 bases). CDR3 length equals 16 residues. V was shortened by 3 bases and J by 8 bases, with 23 bases between the two germline ends. Germline CDR1 reads SQVTM; CDR2 reads ANQGSEA. In nucleotides, the CDR3 is TGCAGCGTTGATAGAGAAAGTTCAGGGTTCATGGATGAGCAGTTCTTC. Protein product: CSVDRESSGFMDEQFF.

This clonotype was picked up many times. The CDR3 DNA reads TGTGCCAGCAGAAAAACAGGAACCAACACTGAAGCTTTCTTT. Protein product: CASRKTGTNTEAFF. The J gene is TRBJ1-1, the V gene TRBV13, with D perhaps TRBD1 (5 bases). CDR3 length: 14 residues. Germline-derived CDR1 and CDR2 are PRHDT and FYEKMQ (reference sequence). Trimming left V 6 bases short and J 2 bases short, with 13 bases between.

V is TRBV29-1 and J is TRBJ1-2; 7 bases are shared with TRBD1. The V gene's germline CDR1 is SQVTM and CDR2 ANQGSEA. The CDR3 sequence is 13 residues long. The V segment lost 7 bases and the J segment 0 bases; nucleotides outside the gene matches: 5. This CDR3 is CSAGTETNYGYTF. The CDR3 coding sequence is TGCAGCGCCGGGACAGAGACTAACTATGGCTACACCTTC.

Only a few counts were recorded for this clonotype. The rearrangement links TRBV29-1 to TRBJ2-3; D remains ambiguous. V gave up 4 bases and J gave up 3 bases, with 17 bases separating them. The CDR3 consists of 15 residues. In germline, CDR1 is SQVTM, CDR2 ANQGSEA. The DNA of the CDR3 is TGCAGCGTTGTAGGTCTTCCGCTGGGAACAGATACGCAGTATTTT. It translates to CSVVGLPLGTDTQYF.

The J gene is TRBJ2-5, the V gene TRBV7-2; 8 bases are a match to TRBD2. There are 14 residues in the CDR3. Germline CDR1 reads SGHTA; CDR2 reads FQGNSA. The junction had 8 bases not matched to a gene; V was cut back by 5 bases and J by 6 bases. The CDR3 region has the DNA TGTGCCAGCAGCCTGCCGGGGGGGCGAAAGACCCAGTACTTC. Translation: CASSLPGGRKTQYF. Together with reference TRBV7-2 and TRBJ2-5, the CDR3 gives the full variable domain: GAGVSQSPSNKVTEKGKDVELRCDPISGHTALYWYRQSLGQGLEFLIYFQGNSAPDKSGLPSDRFSAERTGGSVSTLTIQRTQQEDSAVYLCASSLPGGRKTQYFGPGTRLLVL.

This clonotype came up a few times. The chain uses TRBV9 and TRBJ2-5; D gene ambiguous. The CDR3 totals 14 residues. Germline lookup yields CDR1 SGDLS and CDR2 YYNGEE. Deletions cut 0 bases from V and 2 bases from J, with 8 bases between. This CDR3 is CASSVGVTQETQYF. The CDR3 DNA follows: TGTGCCAGCAGCGTAGGGGTGACGCAAGAGACCCAGTACTTC.